This T cell receptor beta chain was documented in a study of blood T cell repertoires in COVID-19. This CDR3 has 16 amino acids. Trimming cost V 0 bases and J 4 bases, with 16 bases left between them. CDR1 is SGHRS and CDR2 is YFSETQ in the germline V gene. Only in-frame clones appear in the TCRdb table, and some are missing; sequencing was by immunoSEQ multiplex PCR. The top ten hold around 2.6% of the sample, which has about 220,000 clones, 80% to 90% seen once. What was sequenced was PBMCs or T cells enriched from blood (not recorded which). This TCR came from a young woman with acute COVID-19. The V call is TRBV5-1, the J call TRBJ1-2; a weak D match, TRBD1 (6 bases). In DNA, the CDR3 is TGCGCCAGCAGCTTGGCCAGCCTGGACAGCCTCTATGGCTACACCTTC. It codes for CASSLASLDSLYGYTF.